Following are 21 T cell receptor beta chains from one sample sequenced in a study of cytomegalovirus exposure and HLA in healthy donors. The PCR made use of 60 Vbeta and 13 Jbeta primers. Assay: immunoSEQ multiplex PCR; the TCRdb copy retains only in-frame clones and omits some. The sample includes 200,000 to 250,000 clones. The sequenced material came from PBMCs. The receptors come from a girl aged 2 to 9 in good health and CMV-seropositive.

J is TRBJ1-5 and V is TRBV18, with TRBD1 identical over 8 bases. The ends lost 3 bases at V and 0 bases at J; junction bases unmatched: 10. This CDR3 is built from 18 residues. Germline CDR1 and CDR2: KGHSH and LQKENI. CDR3 residues: CASSPDRGGFNSNQPQHF. In DNA, the CDR3 is TGTGCCAGCTCACCCGACAGGGGCGGATTTAATAGCAATCAGCCCCAGCATTTT.

The rearrangement uses TRBV4-2 and TRBJ2-1, with a possible D match to TRBD2 (6 bases). This CDR3 comprises 17 residues. The V end lost 1 base, the J end lost 3 bases, and 16 bases lay between the germline ends. The germline gives CDR1 LGHNA, CDR2 YNFKEQ. CDR3 DNA sequence: TGTGCCAGCAGCCAAGGCGGGGCGAGCAAATTCTACAATGAGCAGTTCTTC. Its protein is CASSQGGASKFYNEQFF.

The V gene is TRBV5-5, the J gene TRBJ1-1; 10 nucleotides match TRBD1. Germline CDR1 SGHKS, CDR2 YYEKEE (reference sequence). The CDR3 covers 19 residues. V was clipped by 4 bases and J by 1 base; unmatched bases: 16. CDR3 DNA: TGTGCCAGCAGCGTAGACAGGGGGCGGGTCTGGTCTCCGAACACTGAAGCTTTCTTT. This encodes CASSVDRGRVWSPNTEAFF.

The chain uses TRBV5-1 and TRBJ2-1; D is possibly TRBD1 (6 bases). The CDR3 loop spans 15 amino acids. V lost 2 bases to trimming and J lost 3 bases, with 12 bases between them. Germline V gives CDR1 SGHRS, CDR2 YFSETQ. CDR3 amino acids: CASSFYRASYNEQFF. DNA of the CDR3: TGCGCCAGCAGCTTCTACAGGGCAAGCTACAATGAGCAGTTCTTC.

CDR3 residues: CAISASAAGAGSYEQYF. CDR3 coding DNA: TGTGCCATCAGTGCCTCCGCAGCGGGAGCAGGGAGCTACGAGCAGTACTTC. The chain couples TRBV10-3 to TRBJ2-7; 8 bases are a match to TRBD2. The germline CDR1 and CDR2 sequences are ENHRY and SYGVKD. V gave up 4 bases and J gave up 3 bases; unmatched junction bases: 14. CDR3 length: 17 residues.

The chain couples TRBV7-2 to TRBJ2-7; no clear D gene. CDR1 and CDR2 from the germline V gene are SGHTA and FQGNSA. There are 12 residues in the CDR3. With 5 bases removed from V and 2 bases from J, the gap between germline ends came to 7 bases. CDR3 sequence (DNA): TGTGCCAGCAGCCCCGGTACCTACGAGCAGTACTTC. Translating it yields CASSPGTYEQYF.

The chain recombines TRBV7-9 with TRBJ1-2, with 7 bases identical to TRBD1. CDR3 length equals 15 residues. Looked up from germline, CDR1 is SEHNR and CDR2 is FQNEAQ (reference sequence). The V gene end was trimmed by 5 bases and the J gene end by 4 bases; junction bases not matched to a gene: 10. The DNA for the CDR3 is TGTGCCAGCAGCCCGTACTTGGGACAGTCCTATGGCTACACCTTC. As protein: CASSPYLGQSYGYTF.

The rearrangement joins TRBV5-1 to TRBJ2-3, with D unresolved. V gave up 5 bases and J gave up 0 bases, with 13 bases separating them. The CDR3 is made up of 15 amino acids. CDR1 is SGHRS, CDR2 YFSETQ, per germline. The DNA of the CDR3 is TGCGCCAGCAGTTTCGGCGGAACTAGCACAGATACGCAGTATTTT. Protein sequence: CASSFGGTSTDTQYF.

The chain combines TRBV6-5 with TRBJ1-1; D might be TRBD1 (6 bases). Germline V CDR1 and CDR2: MNHEY, SVGAGI. The CDR3 is 16 amino acids. The V and J ends lost 4 bases and 3 bases respectively, with 18 bases between them. CDR3 residues: CASSSSQGMGYTEAFF. CDR3 nucleotide sequence: TGTGCCAGCAGTTCTTCCCAGGGGATGGGTTACACTGAAGCTTTCTTT.

CDR3 sequence: CASSIDRTSGIGEQFF. For the CDR3, the DNA is TGTGCCAGTAGTATAGACCGGACTAGCGGGATTGGTGAGCAGTTCTTC. The chain employs TRBV19 and TRBJ2-1; 12 nucleotides line up with TRBD2. This CDR3 is 16 amino acids long. The ends lost 0 bases at V and 9 bases at J; junction bases unmatched: 6. CDR1 and CDR2 from the germline V gene are LNHDA and SQIVND (reference sequence). Together with reference TRBV19 and TRBJ2-1, the CDR3 gives the full variable domain: DGGITQSPKYLFRKEGQNVTLSCEQNLNHDAMYWYRQDPGQGLRLIYYSQIVNDFQKGDIAEGYSVSREKKESFPLTVTSAQKNPTAFYLCASSIDRTSGIGEQFFGPGTRLTVL.

The genes are TRBV7-9 and TRBJ1-5; D is unclear. CDR3 size: 13 residues. Trimming removed 5 bases from V and 3 bases from J, with 8 bases in between. Per germline, CDR1 SEHNR and CDR2 FQNEAQ (reference sequence). The CDR3 here is CASSPDSNQPQHF. CDR3 DNA sequence: TGTGCCAGCAGCCCTGACTCCAATCAGCCCCAGCATTTT. The complete variable domain, with remaining parts taken from reference TRBV7-9 and TRBJ1-5, reads DTGVSQNPRHKITKRGQNVTFRCDPISEHNRLYWYRQTLGQGPEFLTYFQNEAQLEKSRLLSDRFSAERPKGSFSTLEIQRTEQGDSAMYLCASSPDSNQPQHFGDGTRLSIL.

V usage is TRBV5-1 and J usage is TRBJ1-2; D might be TRBD1 (5 bases). This CDR3 is built from 14 residues. From germline, CDR1 is SGHRS and CDR2 YFSETQ. Trimming took off 0 bases at V and 4 bases at J, with 10 bases between the two ends. The CDR3: CASSLEGIGYGYTF. CDR3 sequence (DNA): TGCGCCAGCAGCTTGGAGGGGATCGGCTATGGCTACACCTTC.

The chain links TRBV6-5 to TRBJ2-2, with D uncertain. Germline V gene data show CDR1 as MNHEY and CDR2 as SVGAGI. The CDR3 covers 13 residues. V dropped 7 bases and J dropped 4 bases, with 10 bases sitting between them. The CDR3 DNA is TGTGCCAGCAAAATAGAGGTCACCGGGGAGCTGTTTTTT. Amino acid sequence: CASKIEVTGELFF.

V is TRBV10-3 and J is TRBJ2-2, with D uncertain. V lost 3 bases, J lost 2 bases, and 10 bases lay in between. Germline V CDR1 and CDR2: ENHRY, SYGVKD. This CDR3 is 15 amino acids long. The CDR3 region is CAISDTTANTGELFF. For the CDR3, the DNA is TGTGCCATCAGTGATACTACCGCTAACACCGGGGAGCTGTTTTTT.

This chain connects TRBV5-1 to TRBJ1-6; no reliable D call. There are 13 residues in the CDR3. V shed 2 bases and J shed 6 bases, with 6 bases lying between them. The germline gives CDR1 SGHRS, CDR2 YFSETQ. CDR3 coding DNA: TGCGCCAGCAGCTTAGAGCTTAATTCACCCCTCCACTTT. Amino acid sequence: CASSLELNSPLHF.

The genes are TRBV5-8 and TRBJ2-1; 7 nucleotides agree with TRBD1. There are 16 residues in the CDR3. The germline CDR1 and CDR2 sequences are SGHTS and YDEGEE. Germline trimming cut 2 bases from V and 3 bases from J; bases unmatched to any gene: 8. CDR3 DNA sequence: TGTGCCAGCAGCTTCGACAGGGCGCCCATCTACAATGAGCAGTTCTTC. It yields the protein CASSFDRAPIYNEQFF.

The V call is TRBV5-1, the J call TRBJ2-7, with 8 bases matching TRBD2. V shed 2 bases, J shed 0 bases, and the junction held 4 bases outside the gene matches. CDR1 and CDR2 from the germline V gene are SGHRS and YFSETQ. The length of the CDR3 is 15 residues. DNA for the CDR3: TGCGCCAGCAGCTTCGGCAGCGGGAGCTCCTACGAGCAGTACTTC. Translation: CASSFGSGSSYEQYF.

The rearrangement links TRBV18 to TRBJ2-5; no reliable D call. Germline V lookup: CDR1 KGHSH, CDR2 LQKENI. The CDR3 extends over 13 amino acids. Trimming removed 1 base at V and 11 bases at J, with 14 bases between. The CDR3: CASSPLPVEEQYF. CDR3 in DNA: TGTGCCAGCTCACCACTCCCTGTAGAGGAGCAGTACTTC.

The chain links TRBV27 to TRBJ2-7, with D perhaps matching TRBD1 (5 bases). With 6 bases removed from V and 6 bases from J, the gap between germline ends came to 24 bases. Germline-derived CDR1 and CDR2 are MNHEY and SMNVEV (reference sequence). The CDR3 extends over 16 amino acids. The CDR3 sequence is CASSLGLAQGSFEQYF. CDR3 bases: TGTGCCAGCAGCTTAGGCTTGGCCCAGGGTTCGTTCGAGCAGTACTTC.

The chain combines TRBV18 with TRBJ1-1; the match to TRBD1 covers 9 bases. Germline trimming cut 4 bases from V and 5 bases from J; bases unmatched to any gene: 5. Looked up from germline, CDR1 is KGHSH and CDR2 is LQKENI. The CDR3 loop spans 14 amino acids. Here the CDR3 DNA reads TGTGCCAGCTCACGCAGACAGGGGGAGACTGAAGCTTTCTTT. Residues: CASSRRQGETEAFF.

The rearrangement uses TRBV5-1 and TRBJ2-5; a weak D match, TRBD1 (6 bases). Trimming pared 3 bases from V and 1 base from J, leaving 10 bases between. Germline-derived CDR1 and CDR2 are SGHRS and YFSETQ. This CDR3 comprises 14 residues. CDR3 DNA: TGCGCCAGCAGCTCAGGACAGCTCCAAGAGACCCAGTACTTC. Translated: CASSSGQLQETQYF.